The source of this T cell receptor (beta chain) is a study of T-cell memory formation after mild COVID-19. Whole-study context: Largely, the TCR clusters proved donor specific.

The CDR3 consists of 14 residues. The V gene's germline CDR1 is MNHNS and CDR2 SASEGT. Trimming pared 3 bases from V and 0 bases from J, leaving 8 bases between. Ten or more counts support this clonotype. TCRdb used MiXCR to reprocess the 5' RACE reads, holding one entry per CDR3 protein. Of roughly 300,000 distinct CDR3 sequences listed, around 13% are singletons. This chain joins TRBV6-1 and TRBJ1-2, with no clear D. Sequenced sample: PBMCs or a T cell subset sorted from them (not recorded which). The sequence was collected from a man younger than 35 who had mild COVID-19 (a few samples of this study predate the infection). Cell type and time point are not known. CDR3 nucleotide sequence: TGTGCCAGCAGTGAGTGGGAGCCTAACTATGGCTACACCTTC. It yields the protein CASSEWEPNYGYTF.